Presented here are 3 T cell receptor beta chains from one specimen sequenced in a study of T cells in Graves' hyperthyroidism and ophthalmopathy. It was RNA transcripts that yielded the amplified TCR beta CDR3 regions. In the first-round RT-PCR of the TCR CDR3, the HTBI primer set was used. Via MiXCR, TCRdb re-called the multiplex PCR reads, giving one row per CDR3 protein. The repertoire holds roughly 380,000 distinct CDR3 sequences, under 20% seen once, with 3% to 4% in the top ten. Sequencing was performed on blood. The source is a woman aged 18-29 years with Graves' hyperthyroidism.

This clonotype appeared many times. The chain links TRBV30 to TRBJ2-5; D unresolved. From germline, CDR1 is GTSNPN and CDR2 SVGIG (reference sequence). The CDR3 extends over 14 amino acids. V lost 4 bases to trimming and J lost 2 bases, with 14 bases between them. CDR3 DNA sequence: TGTGCCTGGACATACAACGGGCCGCAAGAGACCCAGTACTTC. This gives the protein CAWTYNGPQETQYF.

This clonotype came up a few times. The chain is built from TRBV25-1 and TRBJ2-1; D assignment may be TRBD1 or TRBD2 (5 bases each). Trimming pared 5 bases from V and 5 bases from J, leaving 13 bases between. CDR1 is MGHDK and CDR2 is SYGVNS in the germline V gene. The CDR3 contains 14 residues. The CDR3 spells CASSLAGRDNEQFF. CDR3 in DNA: TGTGCCAGCAGTCTCGCAGGGCGGGACAATGAGCAGTTCTTC.

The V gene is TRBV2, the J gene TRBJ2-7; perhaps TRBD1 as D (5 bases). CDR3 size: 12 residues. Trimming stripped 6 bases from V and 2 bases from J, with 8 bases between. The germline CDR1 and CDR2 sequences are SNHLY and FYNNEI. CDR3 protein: CASRQGTYEQYF. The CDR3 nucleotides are TGTGCCAGCAGGCAGGGCACCTACGAGCAGTACTTC. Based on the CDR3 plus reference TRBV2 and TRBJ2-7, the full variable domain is EPEVTQTPSHQVTQMGQEVILRCVPISNHLYFYWYRQILGQKVEFLVSFYNNEISEKSEIFDDQFSVERPDGSNFTLKIRSTKLEDSAMYFCASRQGTYEQYFGPGTRLTVT.